This T cell receptor beta chain stems from a study of CD8+ T cells in alopecia areata. The CDR3 has 11 residues. CDR1 is SGHDN and CDR2 is FVKESK in the germline V gene. Extracted from the samples, RNA was reverse transcribed into cDNA to serve as the sequencing template. The repertoire was sequenced with immunoSEQ multiplex PCR; TCRdb's copy has only in-frame clones and lacks some. The repertoire holds some 82,000 clones, with 51% as singletons. Only a few counts were recorded for this clone. The sequence was collected from a human donor with alopecia areata. Input material: NKG2D-high CD8+ T cells sorted from blood. The chain joins TRBV14 to TRBJ2-7; the D is unclear. CDR3 region: CASSQATAHVV. CDR3 DNA sequence: TGTGCCAGCAGCCAAGCTACAGCACACGTTGTC.